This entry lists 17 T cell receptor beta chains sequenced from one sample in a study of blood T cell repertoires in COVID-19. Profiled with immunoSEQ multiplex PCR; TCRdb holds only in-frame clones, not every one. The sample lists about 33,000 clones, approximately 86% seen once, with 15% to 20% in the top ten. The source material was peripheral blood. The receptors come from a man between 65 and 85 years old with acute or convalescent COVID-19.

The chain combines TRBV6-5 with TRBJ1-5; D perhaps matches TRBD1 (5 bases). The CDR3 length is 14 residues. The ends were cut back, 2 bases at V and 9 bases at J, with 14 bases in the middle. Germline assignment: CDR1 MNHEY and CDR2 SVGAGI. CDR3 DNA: TGTGCCAGCAGTTACAGGCAGGGCGGGGGGCCCCAGCATTTT. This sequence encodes CASSYRQGGGPQHF.

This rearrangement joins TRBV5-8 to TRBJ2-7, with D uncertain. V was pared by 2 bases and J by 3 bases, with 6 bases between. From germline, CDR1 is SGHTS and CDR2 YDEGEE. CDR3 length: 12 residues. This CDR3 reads CASSFSLYEQYF. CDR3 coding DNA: TGTGCCAGCAGCTTCTCCCTCTACGAGCAGTACTTC.

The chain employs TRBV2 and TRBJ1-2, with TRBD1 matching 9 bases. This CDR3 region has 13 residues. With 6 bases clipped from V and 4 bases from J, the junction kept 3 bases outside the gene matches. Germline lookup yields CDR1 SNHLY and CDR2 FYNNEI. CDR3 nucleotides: TGTGCCAGCAGCCGGACAGGGGCCTATGGCTACACCTTC. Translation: CASSRTGAYGYTF.

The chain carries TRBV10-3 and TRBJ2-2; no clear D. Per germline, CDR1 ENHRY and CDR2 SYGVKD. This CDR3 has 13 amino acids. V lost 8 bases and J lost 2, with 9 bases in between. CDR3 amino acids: CAISAVNTGELFF. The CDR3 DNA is TGTGCCATCTCGGCGGTAAACACCGGGGAGCTGTTTTTT.

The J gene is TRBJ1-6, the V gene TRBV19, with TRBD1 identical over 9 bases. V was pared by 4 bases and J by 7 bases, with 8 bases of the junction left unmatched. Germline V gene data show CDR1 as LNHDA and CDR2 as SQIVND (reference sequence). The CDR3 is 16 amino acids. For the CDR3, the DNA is TGTGCCAGTAGTAAACCTACAGGGGGCCAGAATTCACCCCTCCACTTT. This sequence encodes CASSKPTGGQNSPLHF. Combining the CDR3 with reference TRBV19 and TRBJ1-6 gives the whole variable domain DGGITQSPKYLFRKEGQNVTLSCEQNLNHDAMYWYRQDPGQGLRLIYYSQIVNDFQKGDIAEGYSVSREKKESFPLTVTSAQKNPTAFYLCASSKPTGGQNSPLHFGNGTRLTVT.

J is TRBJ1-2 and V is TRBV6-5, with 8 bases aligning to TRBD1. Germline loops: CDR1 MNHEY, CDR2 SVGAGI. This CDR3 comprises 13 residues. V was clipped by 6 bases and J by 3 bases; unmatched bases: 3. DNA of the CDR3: TGTGCCAGCAGAGCGGGACAGGACTATGGCTACACCTTC. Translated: CASRAGQDYGYTF.

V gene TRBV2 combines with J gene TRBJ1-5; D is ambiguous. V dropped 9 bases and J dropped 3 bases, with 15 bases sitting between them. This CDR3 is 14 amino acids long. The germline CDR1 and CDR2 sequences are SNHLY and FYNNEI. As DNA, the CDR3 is TGTGCCAGTGCCCTAGCGATAGCCAATCAGCCCCAGCATTTT. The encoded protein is CASALAIANQPQHF. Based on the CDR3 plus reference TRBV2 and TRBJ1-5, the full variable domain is EPEVTQTPSHQVTQMGQEVILRCVPISNHLYFYWYRQILGQKVEFLVSFYNNEISEKSEIFDDQFSVERPDGSNFTLKIRSTKLEDSAMYFCASALAIANQPQHFGDGTRLSIL.

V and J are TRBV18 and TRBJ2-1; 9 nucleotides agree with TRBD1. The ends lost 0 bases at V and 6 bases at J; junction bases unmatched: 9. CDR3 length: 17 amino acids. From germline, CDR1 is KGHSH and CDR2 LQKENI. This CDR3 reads CASSPPRDRVAGNEQFF. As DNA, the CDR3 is TGTGCCAGCTCACCACCCCGGGACAGGGTAGCGGGCAATGAGCAGTTCTTC. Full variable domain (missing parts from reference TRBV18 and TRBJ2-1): NAGVMQNPRHLVRRRGQEARLRCSPMKGHSHVYWYRQLPEEGLKFMVYLQKENIIDESGMPKERFSAEFPKEGPSILRIQQVVRGDSAAYFCASSPPRDRVAGNEQFFGPGTRLTVL.

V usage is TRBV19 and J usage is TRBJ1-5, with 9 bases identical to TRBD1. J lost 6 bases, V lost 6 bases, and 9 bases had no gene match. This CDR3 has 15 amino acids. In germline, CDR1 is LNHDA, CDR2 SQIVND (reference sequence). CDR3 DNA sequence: TGTGCCAGTAGGTTCGGGGACAGGGAATTTCAGCCCCAGCATTTT. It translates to CASRFGDREFQPQHF.

The CDR3 region has the DNA TGTGCCAGCAGCCCACTTCAGGGGGCTTCGCAGTATTTT. This codes for CASSPLQGASQYF. The V and J genes are TRBV9 and TRBJ2-3; 8 nucleotides agree with TRBD1. Trimming cost V 4 bases and J 10 bases; bases outside gene matches: 8. This CDR3 comprises 13 residues. CDR1 SGDLS and CDR2 YYNGEE come from the germline V gene.

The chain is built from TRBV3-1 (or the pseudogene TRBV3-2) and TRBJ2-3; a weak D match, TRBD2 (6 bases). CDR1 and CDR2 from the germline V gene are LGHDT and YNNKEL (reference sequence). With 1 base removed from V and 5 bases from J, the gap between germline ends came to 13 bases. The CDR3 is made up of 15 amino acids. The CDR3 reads CASSQGSPAGDTQYF. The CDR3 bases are TGTGCCAGCAGCCAAGGAAGTCCAGCGGGAGATACGCAGTATTTT.

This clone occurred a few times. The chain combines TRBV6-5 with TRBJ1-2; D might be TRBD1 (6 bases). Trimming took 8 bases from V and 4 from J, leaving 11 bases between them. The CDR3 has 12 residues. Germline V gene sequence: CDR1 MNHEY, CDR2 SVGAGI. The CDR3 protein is CASRGASYGYTF. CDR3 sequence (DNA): TGTGCCAGCCGGGGGGCGAGCTATGGCTACACCTTC.

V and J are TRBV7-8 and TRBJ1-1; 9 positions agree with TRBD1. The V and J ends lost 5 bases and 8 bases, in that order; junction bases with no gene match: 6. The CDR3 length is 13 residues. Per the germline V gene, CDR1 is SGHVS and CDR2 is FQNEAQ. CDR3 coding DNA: TGTGCCAGCAGCCCAGCCGGACAGGGGGAAGCTTTCTTT. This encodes CASSPAGQGEAFF.

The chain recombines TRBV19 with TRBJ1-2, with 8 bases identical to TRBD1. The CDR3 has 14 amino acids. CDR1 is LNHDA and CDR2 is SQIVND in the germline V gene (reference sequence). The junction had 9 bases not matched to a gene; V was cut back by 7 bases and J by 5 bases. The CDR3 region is CASTSRQGRYGYTF. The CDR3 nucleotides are TGTGCCAGTACATCAAGACAGGGGAGGTATGGCTACACCTTC.

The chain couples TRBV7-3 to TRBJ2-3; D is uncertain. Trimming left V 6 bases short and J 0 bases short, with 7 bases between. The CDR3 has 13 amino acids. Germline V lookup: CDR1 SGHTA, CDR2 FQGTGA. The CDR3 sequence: CASRLTSTDTQYF. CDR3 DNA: TGTGCCAGCAGACTAACTAGCACAGATACGCAGTATTTT.

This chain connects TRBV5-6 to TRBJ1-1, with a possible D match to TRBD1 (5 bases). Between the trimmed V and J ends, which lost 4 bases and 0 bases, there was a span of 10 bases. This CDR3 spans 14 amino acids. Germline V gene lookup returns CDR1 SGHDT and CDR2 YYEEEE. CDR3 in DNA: TGTGCCAGCAGCCTCCTACAGGTGAACACTGAAGCTTTCTTT. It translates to CASSLLQVNTEAFF.

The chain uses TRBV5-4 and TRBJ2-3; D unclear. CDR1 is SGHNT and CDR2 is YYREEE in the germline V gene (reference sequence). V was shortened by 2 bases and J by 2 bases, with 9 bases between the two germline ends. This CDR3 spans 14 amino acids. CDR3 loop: CASSFPTSTDTQYF. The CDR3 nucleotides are TGTGCCAGCAGCTTTCCTACCTCCACAGATACGCAGTATTTT.